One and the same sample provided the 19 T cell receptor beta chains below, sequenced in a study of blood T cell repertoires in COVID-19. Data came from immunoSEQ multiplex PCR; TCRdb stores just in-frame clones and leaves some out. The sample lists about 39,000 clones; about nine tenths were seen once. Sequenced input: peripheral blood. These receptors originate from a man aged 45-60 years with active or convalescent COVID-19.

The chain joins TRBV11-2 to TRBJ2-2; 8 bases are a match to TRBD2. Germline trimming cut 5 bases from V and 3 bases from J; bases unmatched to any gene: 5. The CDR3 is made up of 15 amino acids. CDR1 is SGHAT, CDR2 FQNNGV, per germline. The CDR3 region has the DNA TGTGCCAGCAGCCCACTAGCGGTACACACCGGGGAGCTGTTTTTT. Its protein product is CASSPLAVHTGELFF.

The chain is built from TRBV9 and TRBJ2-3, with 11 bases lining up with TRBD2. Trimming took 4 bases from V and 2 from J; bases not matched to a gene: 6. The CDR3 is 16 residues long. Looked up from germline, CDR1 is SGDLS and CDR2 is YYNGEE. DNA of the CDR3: TGTGCCAGCAGCACCGGACTAGCGGGCCACACAGATACGCAGTATTTT. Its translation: CASSTGLAGHTDTQYF. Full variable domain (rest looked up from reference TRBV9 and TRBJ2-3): DSGVTQTPKHLITATGQRVTLRCSPRSGDLSVYWYQQSLDQGLQFLIQYYNGEERAKGNILERFSAQQFPDLHSELNLSSLELGDSALYFCASSTGLAGHTDTQYFGPGTRLTVL.

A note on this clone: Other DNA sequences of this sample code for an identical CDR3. The CDR3 DNA follows: TGTGCCAGCCGCCCCGGGACAGCCTACAATGAGCAGTTCTTC. Protein product: CASRPGTAYNEQFF. This sequence joins TRBV27 and TRBJ2-1, with TRBD1 matching over 7 bases. Germline CDR1 is MNHEY and CDR2 is SMNVEV (reference sequence). J gave up 2 bases and V 8 bases, and 6 bases lay outside the gene matches. The CDR3 covers 14 residues.

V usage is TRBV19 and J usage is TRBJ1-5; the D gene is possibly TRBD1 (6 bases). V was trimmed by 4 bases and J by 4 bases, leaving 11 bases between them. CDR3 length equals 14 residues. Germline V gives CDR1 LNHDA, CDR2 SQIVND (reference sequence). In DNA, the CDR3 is TGTGCCAGTAGTAAACAGGGATTGAATCAGCCCCAGCATTTT. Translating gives CASSKQGLNQPQHF.

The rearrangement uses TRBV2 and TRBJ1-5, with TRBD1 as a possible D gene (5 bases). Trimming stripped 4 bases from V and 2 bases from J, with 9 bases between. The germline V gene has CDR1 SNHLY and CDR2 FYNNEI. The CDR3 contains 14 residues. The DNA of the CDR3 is TGTGCCAGCAGTGTACAGGTGGGCAATCAGCCCCAGCATTTT. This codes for CASSVQVGNQPQHF. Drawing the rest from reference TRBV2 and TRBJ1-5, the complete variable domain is EPEVTQTPSHQVTQMGQEVILRCVPISNHLYFYWYRQILGQKVEFLVSFYNNEISEKSEIFDDQFSVERPDGSNFTLKIRSTKLEDSAMYFCASSVQVGNQPQHFGDGTRLSIL.

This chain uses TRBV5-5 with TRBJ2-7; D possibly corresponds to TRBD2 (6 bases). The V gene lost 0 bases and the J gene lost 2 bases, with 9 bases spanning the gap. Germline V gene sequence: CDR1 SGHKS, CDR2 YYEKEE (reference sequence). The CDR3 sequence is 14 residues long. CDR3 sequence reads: CASSLDSGPYEQYF. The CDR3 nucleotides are TGTGCCAGCAGCTTGGATAGCGGCCCCTACGAGCAGTACTTC.

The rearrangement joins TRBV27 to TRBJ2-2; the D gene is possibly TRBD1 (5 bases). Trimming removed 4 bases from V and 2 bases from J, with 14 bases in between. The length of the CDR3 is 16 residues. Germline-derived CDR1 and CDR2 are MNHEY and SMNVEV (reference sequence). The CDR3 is CASSWNTGHNTGELFF. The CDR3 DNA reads TGTGCCAGCAGTTGGAATACCGGACACAACACCGGGGAGCTGTTTTTT.

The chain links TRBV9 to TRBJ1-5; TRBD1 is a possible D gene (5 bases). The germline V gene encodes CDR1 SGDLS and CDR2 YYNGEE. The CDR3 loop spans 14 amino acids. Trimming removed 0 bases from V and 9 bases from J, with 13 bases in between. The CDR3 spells CASSVEGTAGPQHF. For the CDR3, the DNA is TGTGCCAGCAGCGTAGAGGGGACTGCCGGGCCCCAGCATTTT.

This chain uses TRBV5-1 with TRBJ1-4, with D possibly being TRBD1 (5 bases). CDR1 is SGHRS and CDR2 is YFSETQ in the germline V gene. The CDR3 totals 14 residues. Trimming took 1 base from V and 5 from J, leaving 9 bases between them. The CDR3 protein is CASSLLSGNEKLFF. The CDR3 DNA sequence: TGCGCCAGCAGCTTGTTGTCAGGGAATGAAAAACTGTTTTTT. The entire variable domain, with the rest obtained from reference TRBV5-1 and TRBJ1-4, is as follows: KAGVTQTPRYLIKTRGQQVTLSCSPISGHRSVSWYQQTPGQGLQFLFEYFSETQRNKGNFPGRFSGRQFSNSRSEMNVSTLELGDSALYLCASSLLSGNEKLFFGSGTQLSVL.

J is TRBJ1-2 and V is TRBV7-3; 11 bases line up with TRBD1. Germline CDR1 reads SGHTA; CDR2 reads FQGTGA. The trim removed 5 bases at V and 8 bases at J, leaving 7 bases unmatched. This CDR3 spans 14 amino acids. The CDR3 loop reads CASSPGTGGYGYTF. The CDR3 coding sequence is TGTGCCAGCAGCCCCGGGACAGGGGGATACGGCTACACCTTC.

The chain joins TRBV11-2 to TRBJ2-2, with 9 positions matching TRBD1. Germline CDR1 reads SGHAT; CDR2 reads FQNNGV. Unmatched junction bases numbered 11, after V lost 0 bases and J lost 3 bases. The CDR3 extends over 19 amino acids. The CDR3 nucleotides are TGTGCCAGCAGCTTAGATCTTGTTGGACAGGGGACTCACACCGGGGAGCTGTTTTTT. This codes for CASSLDLVGQGTHTGELFF.

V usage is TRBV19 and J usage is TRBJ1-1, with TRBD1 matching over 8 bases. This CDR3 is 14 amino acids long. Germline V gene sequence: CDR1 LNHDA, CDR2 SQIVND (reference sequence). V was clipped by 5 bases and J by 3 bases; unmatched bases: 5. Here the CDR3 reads CASSPYRGDTEAFF. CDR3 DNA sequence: TGTGCCAGTAGTCCCTACAGGGGGGACACTGAAGCTTTCTTT. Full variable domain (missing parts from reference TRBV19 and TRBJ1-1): DGGITQSPKYLFRKEGQNVTLSCEQNLNHDAMYWYRQDPGQGLRLIYYSQIVNDFQKGDIAEGYSVSREKKESFPLTVTSAQKNPTAFYLCASSPYRGDTEAFFGQGTRLTVV.

The CDR3 sequence: CASSLNYGYTF. The CDR3 DNA is TGTGCCAGCAGTCTTAACTATGGCTACACCTTC. The chain joins TRBV28 to TRBJ1-2; no reliable D call. Trimming took off 5 bases at V and 1 base at J, with 2 bases between the two ends. CDR1 is MDHEN and CDR2 is SYDVKM in the germline V gene. There are 11 residues in the CDR3.

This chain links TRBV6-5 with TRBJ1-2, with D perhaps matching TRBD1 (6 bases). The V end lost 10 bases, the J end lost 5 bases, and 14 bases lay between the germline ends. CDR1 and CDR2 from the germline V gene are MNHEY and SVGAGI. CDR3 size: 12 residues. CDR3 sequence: CATVEGVYGYTF. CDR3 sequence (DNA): TGTGCCACCGTTGAGGGGGTTTATGGCTACACCTTC.

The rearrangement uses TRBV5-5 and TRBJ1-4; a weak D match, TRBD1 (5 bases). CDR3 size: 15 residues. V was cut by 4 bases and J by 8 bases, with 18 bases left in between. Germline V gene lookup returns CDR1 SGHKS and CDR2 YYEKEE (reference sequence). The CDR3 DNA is TGTGCCAGCAGCCCGCTGACTGGGGCTGGCGAAAAACTGTTTTTT. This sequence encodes CASSPLTGAGEKLFF.

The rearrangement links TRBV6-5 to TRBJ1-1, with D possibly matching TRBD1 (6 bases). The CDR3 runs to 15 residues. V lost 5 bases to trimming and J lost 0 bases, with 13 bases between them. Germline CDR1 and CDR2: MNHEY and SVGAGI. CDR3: CASSRMYRVNTEAFF. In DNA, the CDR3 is TGTGCCAGCAGTCGGATGTACAGGGTGAACACTGAAGCTTTCTTT.

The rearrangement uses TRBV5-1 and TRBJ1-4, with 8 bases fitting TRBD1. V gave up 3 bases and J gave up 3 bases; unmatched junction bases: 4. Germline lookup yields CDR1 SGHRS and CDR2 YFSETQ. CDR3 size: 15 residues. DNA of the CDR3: TGCGCCAGCAGCTACGGACAGGGTCCTAATGAAAAACTGTTTTTT. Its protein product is CASSYGQGPNEKLFF. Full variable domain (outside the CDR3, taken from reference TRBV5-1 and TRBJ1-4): KAGVTQTPRYLIKTRGQQVTLSCSPISGHRSVSWYQQTPGQGLQFLFEYFSETQRNKGNFPGRFSGRQFSNSRSEMNVSTLELGDSALYLCASSYGQGPNEKLFFGSGTQLSVL.

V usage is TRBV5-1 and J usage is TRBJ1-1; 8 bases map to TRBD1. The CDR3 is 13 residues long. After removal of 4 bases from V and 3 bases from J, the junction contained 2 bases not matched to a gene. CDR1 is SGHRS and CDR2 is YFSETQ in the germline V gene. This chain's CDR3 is CASSPTGDTEAFF. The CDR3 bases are TGCGCCAGCAGCCCGACAGGGGACACTGAAGCTTTCTTT.

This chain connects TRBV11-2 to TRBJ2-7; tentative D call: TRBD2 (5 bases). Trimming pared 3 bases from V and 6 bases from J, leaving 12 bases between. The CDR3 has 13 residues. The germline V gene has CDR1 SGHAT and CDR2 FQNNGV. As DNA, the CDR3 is TGTGCCAGCAGCTTTTCCCGGGGAGCCGAGCAGTACGTC. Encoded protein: CASSFSRGAEQYV.